This TCR beta chain was documented in a study of T cell responses to AZD1222 COVID-19 vaccine. Profiled with immunoSEQ multiplex PCR; TCRdb holds only in-frame clones, not every one. The sample lists fewer than 90,000 clones; 87% were seen once. In the case of this clone: The target antigen is unknown.

Trimming at V came to 3 bases and at J to 5 bases, leaving 9 bases not matched to a gene. The CDR3 contains 15 residues. CDR1 KGHSH and CDR2 LQKENI come from the germline V gene. General study points: Every sample of the repertoires postdated the peak T cell response. In the spike-specific TCR repertoire, nearly half reportedly target unmutated variant regions. Among vaccine-associated CD4 TCRs, coverage spanned spike, with dominance at 160-218 and 743-854. Clonal diversity may have been underestimated in mostly white British donors.

The specimen comprised peripheral blood, sampled on day 0 of AZD1222 vaccination. The source of this sequence is an adult in good health. V is TRBV18 and J is TRBJ1-1; 7 positions agree with TRBD1. Here the CDR3 DNA reads TGTGCCAGCTCACCGACCATGGGACAGATGACTGAAGCTTTCTTT. It translates to CASSPTMGQMTEAFF.